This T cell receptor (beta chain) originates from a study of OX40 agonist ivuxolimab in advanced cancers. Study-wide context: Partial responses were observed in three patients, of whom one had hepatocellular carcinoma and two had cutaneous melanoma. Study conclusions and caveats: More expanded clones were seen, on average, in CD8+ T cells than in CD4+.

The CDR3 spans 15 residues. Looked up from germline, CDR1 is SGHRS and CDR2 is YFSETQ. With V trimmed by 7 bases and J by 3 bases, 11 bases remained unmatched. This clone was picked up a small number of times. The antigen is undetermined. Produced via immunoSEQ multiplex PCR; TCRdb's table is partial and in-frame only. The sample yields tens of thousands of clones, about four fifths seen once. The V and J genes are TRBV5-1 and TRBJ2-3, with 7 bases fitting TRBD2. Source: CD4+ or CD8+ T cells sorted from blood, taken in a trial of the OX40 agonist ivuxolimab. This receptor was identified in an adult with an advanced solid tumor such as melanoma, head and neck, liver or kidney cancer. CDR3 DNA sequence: TGCGCCAGCTCGGGGGGACGGGGGAGGACAGATACGCAGTATTTT. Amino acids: CASSGGRGRTDTQYF.